These T cell receptor beta chains were read from a single sample in a study of T cells in Graves' hyperthyroidism and ophthalmopathy. TCRdb re-derived calls from the multiplex PCR reads in MiXCR, one entry per CDR3 protein. The sample consists of about 180,000 distinct CDR3 sequences, about 18% of them appearing once. The sequenced sample was blood. All receptors derive from a woman in her 50s with Graves' hyperthyroidism. Both conserved end residues are part of each CDR3.

>TRBV3-1|17|TRBJ2-3
CASSQILQGAGTDTQYF
>TRBV6-1|15|TRBJ2-6
CASSEEGAGANVLTF
>TRBV20-1|14|TRBJ2-2
CSASRGGRTGELFF
>TRBV12-3/TRBV12-4|14|TRBJ2-7
CASTDRDRDYEQYF
>TRBV5-6|13|TRBJ1-2
CASSTPDSSGYTF
>TRBV6-2/TRBV6-3|17|TRBJ2-6
CASRGLPKPSGANVLTF
>TRBV3-1|17|TRBJ2-1
CASSQDSGASPYNEQFF
>TRBV29-1|13|TRBJ1-6
CSVKQGVDSPLHF
>TRBV18|13|TRBJ1-1
CASSPVWATEAFF
>TRBV7-9|14|TRBJ1-2
CASRDYRSYYGYTF
>TRBV20-1|12|TRBJ2-3
CSAIHSPDTQYF
>TRBV5-1|14|TRBJ2-5
CASSKSAGGETQYF
>TRBV19|14|TRBJ2-7
CASSIAGPSYEQYF
>TRBV6-2/TRBV6-3|14|TRBJ1-2
CASSSTGFRDGYTF
>TRBV20-1|14|TRBJ2-7
CSVLLQGTSYEQYF
>TRBV7-8|16|TRBJ2-3
CASSLEEGRSTDTQYF
>TRBV18|17|TRBJ2-3
CASSLGWGLEESDTQYF
>TRBV11-2|17|TRBJ1-1
CASSLEREGYRGTEAFF
>TRBV3-1|13|TRBJ1-2
CASSQGVNYGYTF
>TRBV5-5|14|TRBJ2-2
CASRRTDDTGELFF
>TRBV18|15|TRBJ2-3
CASSLRRGKTDTQYF
>TRBV28|13|TRBJ1-2
CASGGRALEGYTF
>TRBV20-1|12|TRBJ1-4
CSASFGTEKLFF
>TRBV7-9|13|TRBJ1-1
CASSPRTYTEAFF
>TRBV20-1|11|TRBJ1-6
CSASVISPLHF
>TRBV2|15|TRBJ1-1
CASSGYGSAHTEAFF
>TRBV24-1|13|TRBJ1-1
CATSDRGNTEAFF
>TRBV28|15|TRBJ1-5
CASSRGTGPNQPQHF
>TRBV5-5|14|TRBJ1-2
CASRPSQGAAGYTF
>TRBV11-2|12|TRBJ1-2
CASSPQGYGYTF
>TRBV4-1|14|TRBJ2-7
CASSHPRGGYEQYF
>TRBV9|13|TRBJ1-1
CASSARGETEAFF
>TRBV5-6|15|TRBJ1-1
CASSLAVARGTVAFF
>TRBV29-1|14|TRBJ2-6
CSVSWGTGANVLTF
>TRBV11-2|15|TRBJ2-3
CASSLVQGGTDTQYF
>TRBV18|15|TRBJ1-2
CASSPPDLANYGYTF
>TRBV19|15|TRBJ1-2
CASSPATDFDYGYTF
>TRBV11-2|16|TRBJ1-1
CASSYSVGQFNTEAFF
>TRBV7-6|16|TRBJ2-1
CASSDPGLSSYNEQFF
>TRBV7-6|16|TRBJ2-1
CASSFGTSGSRDEQFF
>TRBV9|14|TRBJ2-7
CASSMGQEPYEQYF
>TRBV6-1|13|TRBJ1-5
CASTEGSNQPQHF